Below, one T cell receptor beta chain is given with its context. Its target is unknown. Trimming left V 4 bases short and J 5 bases short, with 9 bases between. The CDR3 runs 13 residues. CDR1 LGHNA and CDR2 YNFKEQ come from the germline V gene. The entry originates in a study of human thymus T cells. Study-level findings and limits: Thymic and blood repertoires appeared to show biased V and J gene usage.

Assay: immunoSEQ multiplex PCR; the TCRdb copy retains only in-frame clones and omits some. The sample records about 60,000 clones, around 94% being singletons. The sequenced material came from blood. This chain joins TRBV4-2 and TRBJ2-1; D gene ambiguous. The source of this sequence is a boy less than two years old with a congenital heart defect but otherwise immunologically healthy. The CDR3 sequence: CASSLGFHNEQFF. The CDR3 bases are TGTGCCAGCAGCCTCGGGTTCCACAATGAGCAGTTCTTC.